This T cell receptor beta chain was documented in a study of CXCR3-negative and CXCR3-positive naive CD8 T cells. Findings and caveats of the study: Sequencing showed both naive subsets with comparably high diversity, and memory CD8+ cells much lower.

This clonotype registers medium-sized by frequency. No antigen is known for it. Those CD8+ T cells considered naive were CD45RO-CCR7+CD27+CD95-. Via 5' RACE with UMI labels, TRB cDNA libraries were prepared. One entry per CDR3 protein, without DNA, is what TCRdb gives after re-calling the 5' RACE reads. The record lists over 20,000 distinct CDR3 sequences, of which the ten most abundant hold about 4%. There are 17 residues in the CDR3. The V gene's germline CDR1 is SGHRS and CDR2 YFSETQ. The sequence was collected from a human donor in good health. Some clones in this sample may be carry-over from other donors' samples. The chain uses TRBV5-1 and TRBJ2-7. The sequenced material came from naive CXCR3- CD8+ T cells from blood. Subset: CD45RO-CCR7+CD27+CD95- naive CD8+ T cells lacking CXCR3 (TNR3-). The CDR3 loop reads CASSMANLGQGIHEQYF.